Reported below is one T cell receptor (beta chain). This clonotype was recorded at least ten times. Its antigen has not been determined. There are no base qualities to consult, and no much larger clone falls within one base. The data derive from a study of human T cells and chemical hapten exposure (dated by TCRdb to the early 2020s). Turning to the overall study: For sensitization, 2% DPC in acetone was applied to a roughly 2 cm by roughly 2 cm area of upper inner arm skin. Throughout the approximately 24-week study period, patients were also given weekly therapeutic DPC doses on the scalp. Patch testing was done on the upper back using Finn chambers containing 0.01% DPC, and results were scored after 6 days according to International Contact Dermatitis Research Group standards. Most of the patients in the cohort were female, and the cohort covered alopecia areata with under or over 50% scalp involvement, alopecia totalis and alopecia universalis. Libraries were combined into a pool for sequencing, and differences in TCR yield between samples came mainly from small differences in library volumes within the pool. The study tracked peripheral blood TCR repertoire changes in vivo during primary and secondary sensitization to the hapten diphenylcyclopropenone (DPC) in alopecia patients. Patient blood was sampled pre-sensitization (week 0) and at 2, 6 and about 24 weeks after DPC sensitization. Approximately 28 alopecia patients gave blood for TCR sequencing at one to four time points (pre-sensitization, 2, 6 and 24 weeks). Broader findings and caveats from the paper: DPC sensitization did not change the number of TCRs with a frequency above 1 in 1000, and there was no evidence of changes in global repertoire structure. Repeated subsampling changed both the strength of the expansion versus patch-test correlation and the threshold at which the correlation became significant. Compared with pre-sensitization or healthy control sets, expanded TCRs formed significantly more large CDR3 similarity clusters, which is consistent with antigen-driven responses. A positive correlation was found between the number of PT1 expanded TCRs and patch test score, with significance reached at thresholds 8, 16 and 32 but not 4. All patients had alopecia, a presumed autoimmune disease, so their immune response might differ from that of healthy individuals.

Reading the germline V gene gives CDR1 SGHTA and CDR2 FQGNSA. Clipping removes 1 base from V and 6 bases from J, with 3 as the unmatched junction base count. The CDR3 spans 15 residues, from the cysteine through the phenylalanine. Only CDR3 DNA remains: 45 bases, in frame from the first base. The time point label for this specimen denotes: patch test 2, 6 weeks after DPC sensitization. The treatment or condition tag for this specimen amounts to: therapeutic diphenylcyclopropenone sensitization with weekly scalp DPC. Blood at each patch-test visit was drawn before the patch test was applied. To be eligible, patients had to be aged 18 to 70, diagnosed with alopecia and judged suitable for DPC therapy, while pregnant patients were excluded. Total RNA was isolated from unfractionated whole blood collected in Tempus Blood RNA tubes. Libraries were built with RACE. Sequenced on a NextSeq 500. During library preparation, unique molecular identifiers were attached to individual cDNA molecules so that TCRs could be counted quantitatively and reproducibly. From each blood RNA sample, both TCR alpha and TCR beta chains were sequenced. Per the authors' processing: The median number of TCRs per sample was approximately 96,000, ranging from about 23,224 to 700,000. The Decombinator software suite was used to annotate V, J and CDR3 in the TCR reads. For PS versus PT1 abundance plots, all samples were subsampled to the same number of TCRs (28,000). TCRs were defined as expanded if absent before sensitization and observed at least eight times at the 2-week time point. TCRdb trimmed public reads at Q25 via fastp, called clones via MiXCR and kept in-frame beta chains. Rows merge per CDR3 protein into single entries with the most common DNA and genes. What appears here as the V and J calls and clone size reflects TCRdb's work, not the paper's. For this sample the table gives approximately 100,000 distinct CDR3 sequences, of which roughly a tenth were detected only once. Together, the top ten hold more than 3% of the sample.

The starting material was whole blood, obtained in connection with sensitization to the hapten diphenylcyclopropenone (DPC). The clonotype originates from a middle-aged woman with alopecia areata. Some clones in this sample may be carry-over from other donors' samples. The chain couples TRBV7-2 to TRBJ2-2; the junction holds 9 bases that match TRBD2. The bases are TGTGCCAGCAGCTTAGTAGCGGGGGACGCCGGGGAGCTGTTTTTT. Its protein reads: CASSLVAGDAGELFF.